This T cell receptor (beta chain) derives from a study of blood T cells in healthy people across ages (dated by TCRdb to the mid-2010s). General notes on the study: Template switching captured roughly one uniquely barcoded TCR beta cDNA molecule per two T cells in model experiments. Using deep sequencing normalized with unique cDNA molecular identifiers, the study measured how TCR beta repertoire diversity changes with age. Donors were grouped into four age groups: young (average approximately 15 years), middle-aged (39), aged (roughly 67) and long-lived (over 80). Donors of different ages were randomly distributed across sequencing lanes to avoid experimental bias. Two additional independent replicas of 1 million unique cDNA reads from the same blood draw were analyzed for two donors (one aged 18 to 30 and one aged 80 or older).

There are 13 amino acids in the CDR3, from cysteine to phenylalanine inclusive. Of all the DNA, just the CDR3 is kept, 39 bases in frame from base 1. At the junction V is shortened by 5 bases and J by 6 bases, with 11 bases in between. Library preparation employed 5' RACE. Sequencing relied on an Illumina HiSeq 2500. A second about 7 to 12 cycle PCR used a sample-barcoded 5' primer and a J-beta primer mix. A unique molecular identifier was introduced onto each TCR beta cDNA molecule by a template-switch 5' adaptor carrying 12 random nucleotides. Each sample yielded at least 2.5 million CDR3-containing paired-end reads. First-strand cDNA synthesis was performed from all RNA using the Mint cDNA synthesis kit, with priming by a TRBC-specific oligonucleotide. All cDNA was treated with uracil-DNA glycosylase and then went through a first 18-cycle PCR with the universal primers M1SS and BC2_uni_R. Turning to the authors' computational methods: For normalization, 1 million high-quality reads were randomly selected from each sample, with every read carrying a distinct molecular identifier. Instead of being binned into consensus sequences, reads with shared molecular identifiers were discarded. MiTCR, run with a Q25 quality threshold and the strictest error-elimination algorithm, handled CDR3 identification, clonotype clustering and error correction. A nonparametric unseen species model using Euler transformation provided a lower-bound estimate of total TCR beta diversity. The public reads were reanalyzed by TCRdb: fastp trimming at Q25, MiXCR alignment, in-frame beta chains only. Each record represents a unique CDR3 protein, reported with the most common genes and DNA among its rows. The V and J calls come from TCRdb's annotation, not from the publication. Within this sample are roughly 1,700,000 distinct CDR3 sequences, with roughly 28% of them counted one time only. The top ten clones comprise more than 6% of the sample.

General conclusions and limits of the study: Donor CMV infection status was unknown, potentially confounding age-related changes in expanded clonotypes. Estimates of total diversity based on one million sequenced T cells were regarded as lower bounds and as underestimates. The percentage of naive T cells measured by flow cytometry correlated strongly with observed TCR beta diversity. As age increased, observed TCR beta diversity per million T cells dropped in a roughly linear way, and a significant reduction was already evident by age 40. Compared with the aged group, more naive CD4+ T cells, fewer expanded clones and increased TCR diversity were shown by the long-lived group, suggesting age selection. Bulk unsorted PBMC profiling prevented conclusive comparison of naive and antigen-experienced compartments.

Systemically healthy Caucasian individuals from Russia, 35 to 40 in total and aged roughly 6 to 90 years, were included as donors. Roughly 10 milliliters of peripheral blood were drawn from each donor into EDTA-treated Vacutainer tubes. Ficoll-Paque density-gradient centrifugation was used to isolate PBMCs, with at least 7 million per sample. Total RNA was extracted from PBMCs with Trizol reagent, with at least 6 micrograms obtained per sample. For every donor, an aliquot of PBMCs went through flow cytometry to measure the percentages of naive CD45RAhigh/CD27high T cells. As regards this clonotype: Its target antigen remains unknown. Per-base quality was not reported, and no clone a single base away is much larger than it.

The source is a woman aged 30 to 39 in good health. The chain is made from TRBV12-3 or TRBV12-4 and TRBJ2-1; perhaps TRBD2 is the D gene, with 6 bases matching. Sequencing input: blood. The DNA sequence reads TGTGCCAGCAGTCCGACTAGGATCAATGAGCAGTTCTTC. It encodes CASSPTRINEQFF.